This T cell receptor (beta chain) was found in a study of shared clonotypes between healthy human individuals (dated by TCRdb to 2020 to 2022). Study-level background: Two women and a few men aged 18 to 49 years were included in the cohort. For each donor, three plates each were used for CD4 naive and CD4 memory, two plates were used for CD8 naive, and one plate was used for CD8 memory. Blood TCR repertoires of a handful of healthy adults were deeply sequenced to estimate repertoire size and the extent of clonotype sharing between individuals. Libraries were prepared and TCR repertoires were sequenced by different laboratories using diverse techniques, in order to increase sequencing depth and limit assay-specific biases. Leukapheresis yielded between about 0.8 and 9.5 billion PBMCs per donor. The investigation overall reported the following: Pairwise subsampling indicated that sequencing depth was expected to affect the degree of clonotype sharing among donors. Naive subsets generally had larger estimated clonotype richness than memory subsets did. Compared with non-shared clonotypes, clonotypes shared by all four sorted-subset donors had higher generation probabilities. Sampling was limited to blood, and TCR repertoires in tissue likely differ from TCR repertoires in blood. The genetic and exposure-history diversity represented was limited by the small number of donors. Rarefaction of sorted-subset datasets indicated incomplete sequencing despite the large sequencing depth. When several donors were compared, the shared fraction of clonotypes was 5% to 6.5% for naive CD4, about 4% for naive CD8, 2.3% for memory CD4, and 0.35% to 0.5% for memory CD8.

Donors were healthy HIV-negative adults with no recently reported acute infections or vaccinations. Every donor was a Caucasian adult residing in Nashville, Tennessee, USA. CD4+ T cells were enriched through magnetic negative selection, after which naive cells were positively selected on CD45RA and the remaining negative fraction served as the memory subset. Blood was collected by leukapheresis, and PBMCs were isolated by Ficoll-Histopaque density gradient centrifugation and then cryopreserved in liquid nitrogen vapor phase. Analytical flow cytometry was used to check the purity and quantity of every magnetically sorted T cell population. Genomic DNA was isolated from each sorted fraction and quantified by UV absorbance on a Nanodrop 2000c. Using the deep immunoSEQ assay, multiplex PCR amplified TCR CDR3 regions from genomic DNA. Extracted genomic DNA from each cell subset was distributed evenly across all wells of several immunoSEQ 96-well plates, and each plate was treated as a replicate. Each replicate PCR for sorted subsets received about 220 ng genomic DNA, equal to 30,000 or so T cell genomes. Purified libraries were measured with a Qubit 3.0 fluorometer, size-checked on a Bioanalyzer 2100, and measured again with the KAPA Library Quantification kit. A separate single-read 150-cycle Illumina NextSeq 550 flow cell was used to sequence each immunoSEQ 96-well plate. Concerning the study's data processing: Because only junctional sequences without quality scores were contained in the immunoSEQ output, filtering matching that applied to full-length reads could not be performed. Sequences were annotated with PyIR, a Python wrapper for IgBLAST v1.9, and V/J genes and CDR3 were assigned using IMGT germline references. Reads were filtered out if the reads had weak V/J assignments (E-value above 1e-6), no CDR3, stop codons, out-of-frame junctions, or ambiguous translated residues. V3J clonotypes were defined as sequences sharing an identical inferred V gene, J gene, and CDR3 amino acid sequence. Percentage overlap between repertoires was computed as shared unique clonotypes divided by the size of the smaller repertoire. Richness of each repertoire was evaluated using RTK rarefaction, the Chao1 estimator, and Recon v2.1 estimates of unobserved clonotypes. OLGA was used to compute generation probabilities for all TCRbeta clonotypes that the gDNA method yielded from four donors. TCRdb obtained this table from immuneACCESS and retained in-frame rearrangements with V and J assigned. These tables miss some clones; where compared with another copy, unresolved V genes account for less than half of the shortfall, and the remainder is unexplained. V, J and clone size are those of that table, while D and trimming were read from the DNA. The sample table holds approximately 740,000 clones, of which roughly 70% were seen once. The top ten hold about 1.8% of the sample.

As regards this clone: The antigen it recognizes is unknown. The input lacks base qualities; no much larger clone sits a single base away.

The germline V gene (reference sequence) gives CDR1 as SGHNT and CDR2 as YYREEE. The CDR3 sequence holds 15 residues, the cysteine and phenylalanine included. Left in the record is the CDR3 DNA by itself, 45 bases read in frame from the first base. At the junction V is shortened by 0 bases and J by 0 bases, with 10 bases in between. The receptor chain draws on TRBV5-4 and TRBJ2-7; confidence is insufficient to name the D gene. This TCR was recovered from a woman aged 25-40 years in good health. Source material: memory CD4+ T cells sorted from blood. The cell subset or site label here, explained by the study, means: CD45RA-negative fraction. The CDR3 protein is CASSLGGFSSYEQYF. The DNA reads TGTGCCAGCAGCTTGGGAGGTTTTAGCTCCTACGAGCAGTACTTC.